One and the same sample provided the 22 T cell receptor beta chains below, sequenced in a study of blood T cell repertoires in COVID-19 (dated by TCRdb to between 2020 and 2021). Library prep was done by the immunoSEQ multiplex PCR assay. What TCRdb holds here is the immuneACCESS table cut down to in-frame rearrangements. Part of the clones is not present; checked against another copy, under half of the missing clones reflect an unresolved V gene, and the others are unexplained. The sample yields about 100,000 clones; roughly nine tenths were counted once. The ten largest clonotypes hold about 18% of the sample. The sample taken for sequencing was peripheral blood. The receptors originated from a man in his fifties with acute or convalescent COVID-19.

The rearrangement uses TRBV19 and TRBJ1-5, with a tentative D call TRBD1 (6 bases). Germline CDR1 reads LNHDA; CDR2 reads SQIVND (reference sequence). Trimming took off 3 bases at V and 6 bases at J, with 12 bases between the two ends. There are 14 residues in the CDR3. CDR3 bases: TGTGCCAGTAGTATTGGCGGGGGCGGTCAGCCCCAGCATTTT. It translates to CASSIGGGGQPQHF.

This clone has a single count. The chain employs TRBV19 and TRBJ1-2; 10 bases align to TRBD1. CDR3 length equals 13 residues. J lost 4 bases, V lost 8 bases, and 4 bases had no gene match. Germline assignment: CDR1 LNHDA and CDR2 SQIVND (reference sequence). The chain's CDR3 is CASVRDRGYGYTF. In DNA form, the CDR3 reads TGTGCCAGTGTTCGGGACAGGGGCTATGGCTACACCTTC.

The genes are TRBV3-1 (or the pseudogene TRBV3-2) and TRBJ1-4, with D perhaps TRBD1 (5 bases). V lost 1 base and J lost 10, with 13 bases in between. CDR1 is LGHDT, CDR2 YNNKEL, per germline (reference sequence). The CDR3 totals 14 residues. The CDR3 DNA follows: TGTGCCAGCAGCCAAGGTGGGCAGGGCGGAAAACTGTTTTTT. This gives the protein CASSQGGQGGKLFF.

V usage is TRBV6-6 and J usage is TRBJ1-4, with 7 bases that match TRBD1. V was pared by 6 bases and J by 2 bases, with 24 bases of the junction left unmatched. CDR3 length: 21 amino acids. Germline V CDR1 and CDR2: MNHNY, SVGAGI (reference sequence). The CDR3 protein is CASSARGWVRGRINTNEKLFF. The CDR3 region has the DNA TGTGCCAGCAGCGCCAGGGGGTGGGTCCGGGGGCGCATCAATACTAATGAAAAACTGTTTTTT.

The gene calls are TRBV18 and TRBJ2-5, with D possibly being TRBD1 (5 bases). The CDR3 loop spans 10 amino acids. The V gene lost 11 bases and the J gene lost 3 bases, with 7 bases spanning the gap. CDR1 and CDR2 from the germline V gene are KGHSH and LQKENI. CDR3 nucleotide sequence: TGTGCCTCCAGGGAAGAGACCCAGTACTTC. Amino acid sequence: CASREETQYF.

CDR3 amino acids: CASSFEGPNYGYTF. Written as DNA, the CDR3 is TGTGCCAGCAGTTTTGAGGGTCCAAACTATGGCTACACCTTC. The chain has TRBV28 and TRBJ1-2; D is unclear. CDR3 length equals 14 residues. Trimming removed 3 bases at V and 2 bases at J, with 10 bases between. From germline, CDR1 is MDHEN and CDR2 SYDVKM.

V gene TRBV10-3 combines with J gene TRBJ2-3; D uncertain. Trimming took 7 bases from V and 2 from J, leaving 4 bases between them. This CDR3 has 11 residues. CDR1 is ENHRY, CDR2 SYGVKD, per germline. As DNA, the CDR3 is TGTGCCATCACTTCCACAGATACGCAGTATTTT. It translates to CAITSTDTQYF.

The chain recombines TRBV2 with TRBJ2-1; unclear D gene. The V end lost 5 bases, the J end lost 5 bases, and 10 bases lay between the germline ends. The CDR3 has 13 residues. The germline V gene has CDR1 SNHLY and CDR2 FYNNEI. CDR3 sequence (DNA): TGTGCCAGCAGTCTCTCCCAGAACAATGAGCAGTTCTTC. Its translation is CASSLSQNNEQFF. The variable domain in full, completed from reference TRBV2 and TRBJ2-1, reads EPEVTQTPSHQVTQMGQEVILRCVPISNHLYFYWYRQILGQKVEFLVSFYNNEISEKSEIFDDQFSVERPDGSNFTLKIRSTKLEDSAMYFCASSLSQNNEQFFGPGTRLTVL.

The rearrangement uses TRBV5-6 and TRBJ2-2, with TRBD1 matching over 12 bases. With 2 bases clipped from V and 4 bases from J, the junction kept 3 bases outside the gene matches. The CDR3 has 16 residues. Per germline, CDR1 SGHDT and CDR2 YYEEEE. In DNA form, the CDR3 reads TGTGCCAGCAGCTTAGGGACAGGGGGCGGCACCGGGGAGCTGTTTTTT. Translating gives CASSLGTGGGTGELFF.

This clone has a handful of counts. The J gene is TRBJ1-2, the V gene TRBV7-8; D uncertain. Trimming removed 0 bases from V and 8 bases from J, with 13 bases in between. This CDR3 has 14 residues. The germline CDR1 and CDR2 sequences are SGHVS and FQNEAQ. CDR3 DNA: TGTGCCAGCAGCTTAGCGGCAGTTTGGGAGGGCTACACCTTC. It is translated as CASSLAAVWEGYTF.

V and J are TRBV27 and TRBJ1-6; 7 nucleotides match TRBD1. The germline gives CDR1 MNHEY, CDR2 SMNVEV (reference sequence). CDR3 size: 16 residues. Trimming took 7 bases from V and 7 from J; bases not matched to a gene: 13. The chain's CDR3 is CASNPSRDSGNSPLHF. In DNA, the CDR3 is TGTGCCAGCAACCCAAGCCGGGACAGCGGCAATTCACCCCTCCACTTT.

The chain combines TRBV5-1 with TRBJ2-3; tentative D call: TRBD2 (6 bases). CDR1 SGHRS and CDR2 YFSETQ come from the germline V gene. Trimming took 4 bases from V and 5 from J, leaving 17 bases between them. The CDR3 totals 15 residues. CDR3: CASSTREPGGDTQYF. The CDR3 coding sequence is TGCGCCAGCAGCACGAGGGAGCCCGGGGGAGATACGCAGTATTTT.

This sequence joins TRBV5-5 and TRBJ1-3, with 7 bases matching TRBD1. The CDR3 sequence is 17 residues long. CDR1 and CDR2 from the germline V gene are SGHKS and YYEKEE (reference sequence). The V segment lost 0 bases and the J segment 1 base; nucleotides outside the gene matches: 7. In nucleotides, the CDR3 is TGTGCCAGCAGCTTGGGGCTGACAGGGTCGTCTGGAAACACCATATATTTT. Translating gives CASSLGLTGSSGNTIYF. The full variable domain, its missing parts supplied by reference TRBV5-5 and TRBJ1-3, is DAGVTQSPTHLIKTRGQQVTLRCSPISGHKSVSWYQQVLGQGPQFIFQYYEKEERGRGNFPDRFSARQFPNYSSELNVNALLLGDSALYLCASSLGLTGSSGNTIYFGEGSWLTVV.

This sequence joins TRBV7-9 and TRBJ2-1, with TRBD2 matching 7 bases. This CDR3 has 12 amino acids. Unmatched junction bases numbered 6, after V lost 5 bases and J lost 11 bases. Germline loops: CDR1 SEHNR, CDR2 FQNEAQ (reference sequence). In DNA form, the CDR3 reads TGTGCCAGCAGCCTCGGACTAGAAAAGCAGTTCTTC. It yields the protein CASSLGLEKQFF.

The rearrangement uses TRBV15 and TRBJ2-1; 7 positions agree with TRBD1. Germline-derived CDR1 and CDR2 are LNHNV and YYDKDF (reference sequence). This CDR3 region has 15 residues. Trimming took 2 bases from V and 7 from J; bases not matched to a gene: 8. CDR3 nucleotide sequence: TGTGCCACCAGCAGAACCTCGACAGGGCGGAATGAGCAGTTCTTC. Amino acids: CATSRTSTGRNEQFF.

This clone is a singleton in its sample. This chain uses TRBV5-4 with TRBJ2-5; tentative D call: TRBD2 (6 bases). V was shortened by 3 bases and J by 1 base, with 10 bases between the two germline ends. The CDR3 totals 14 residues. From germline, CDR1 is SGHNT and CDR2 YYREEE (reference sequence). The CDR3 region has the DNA TGTGCCAGCAGCTCCCGGGACTTCCAAGAGACCCAGTACTTC. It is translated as CASSSRDFQETQYF.

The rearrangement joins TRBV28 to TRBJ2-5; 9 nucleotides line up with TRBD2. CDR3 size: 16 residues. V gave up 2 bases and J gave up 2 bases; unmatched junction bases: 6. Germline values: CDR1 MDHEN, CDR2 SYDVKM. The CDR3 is CASSLGGSGGQETQYF. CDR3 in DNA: TGTGCCAGCAGTTTAGGGGGGAGCGGGGGGCAAGAGACCCAGTACTTC.

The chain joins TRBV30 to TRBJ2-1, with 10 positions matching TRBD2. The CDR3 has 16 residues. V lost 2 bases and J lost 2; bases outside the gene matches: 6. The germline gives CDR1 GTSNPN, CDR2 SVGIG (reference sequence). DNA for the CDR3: TGTGCCTGGAGTCCTAGCGGGGGTATGGCCTACAATGAGCAGTTCTTC. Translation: CAWSPSGGMAYNEQFF.

Here the CDR3 DNA reads TGTGCCAGCAGTTTGCCTGGAGGCAGAGCTTTCTTT. Translation gives CASSLPGGRAFF. The chain recombines TRBV12-3 or TRBV12-4 with TRBJ1-1; no clear D. V lost 3 bases to trimming and J lost 10 bases, with 12 bases between them. There are 12 residues in the CDR3.

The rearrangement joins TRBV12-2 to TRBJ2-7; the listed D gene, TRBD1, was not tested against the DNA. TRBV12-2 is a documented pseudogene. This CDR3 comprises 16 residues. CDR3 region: CASRPLGQDSSVEQYF. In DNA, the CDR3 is TGTGCAAGTCGCCCTTTAGGACAGGACTCGTCCGTCGAGCAGTACTTC.

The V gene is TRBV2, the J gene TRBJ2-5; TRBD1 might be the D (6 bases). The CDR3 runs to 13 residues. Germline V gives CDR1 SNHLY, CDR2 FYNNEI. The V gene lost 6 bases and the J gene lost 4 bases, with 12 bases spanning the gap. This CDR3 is CASREGERETQYF. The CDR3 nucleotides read TGTGCCAGCAGAGAGGGGGAGAGAGAGACCCAGTACTTC.

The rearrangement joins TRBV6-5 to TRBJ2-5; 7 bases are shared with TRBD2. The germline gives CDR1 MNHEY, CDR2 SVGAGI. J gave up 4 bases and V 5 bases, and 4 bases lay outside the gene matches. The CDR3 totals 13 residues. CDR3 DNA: TGTGCCAGCAGTAGACTAGCTAGAGAGACCCAGTACTTC. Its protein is CASSRLARETQYF.